The following is a T cell receptor beta chain sequence with its context. Roughly 0.5 to 1 ug RNA was reverse transcribed with random hexamers. TCRdb analysed the immunoSEQ multiplex PCR reads with MiXCR anew, one entry per CDR3 protein. The sample includes about 200,000 distinct CDR3 sequences, roughly 94% of them seen just once. These data belong to a study of CD8 T cells in Susac syndrome. The source of this sequence is a human donor in good health. Sequenced material: CD4+ T cells from PBMCs.

The CDR3 DNA sequence: TGCAGTGCTTGCCGGGACAGGGGATCCTACGAGCAGTACGTC. Protein sequence: CSACRDRGSYEQYV. The chain is built from TRBV20-1 and TRBJ2-7; TRBD1 aligns across 10 bases. The CDR3 loop spans 14 amino acids. In germline, CDR1 is DFQATT, CDR2 SNEGSKA (reference sequence). Trimming took 5 bases from V and 1 from J; bases not matched to a gene: 5.